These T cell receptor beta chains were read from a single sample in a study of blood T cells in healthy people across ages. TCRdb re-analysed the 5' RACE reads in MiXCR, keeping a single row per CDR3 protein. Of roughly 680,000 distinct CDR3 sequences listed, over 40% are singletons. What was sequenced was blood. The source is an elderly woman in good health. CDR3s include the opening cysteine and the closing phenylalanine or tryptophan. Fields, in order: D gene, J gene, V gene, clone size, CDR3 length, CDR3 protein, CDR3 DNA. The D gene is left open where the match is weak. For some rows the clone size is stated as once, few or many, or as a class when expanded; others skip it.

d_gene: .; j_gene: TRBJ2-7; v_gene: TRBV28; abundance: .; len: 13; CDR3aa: CASNPSSYNEQYF; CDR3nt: TGTGCCAGCAACCCGAGCTCCTACAATGAGCAGTACTTC
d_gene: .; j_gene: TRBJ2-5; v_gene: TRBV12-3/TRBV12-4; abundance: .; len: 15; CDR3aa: CASSIDSAREEAQYF; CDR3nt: TGTGCCAGCAGTATCGACAGTGCGAGAGAAGAGGCCCAGTACTTC
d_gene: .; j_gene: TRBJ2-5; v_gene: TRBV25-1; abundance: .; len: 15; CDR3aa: CASSAWNGNQETQYF; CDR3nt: TGTGCCAGCAGTGCTTGGAACGGAAACCAAGAGACCCAGTACTTC
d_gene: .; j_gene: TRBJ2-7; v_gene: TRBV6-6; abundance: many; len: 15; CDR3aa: CASSYYDYGVYEQYF; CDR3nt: TGTGCCAGCAGTTACTATGACTACGGAGTCTACGAGCAGTACTTC
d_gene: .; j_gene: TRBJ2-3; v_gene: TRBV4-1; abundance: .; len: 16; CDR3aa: CASSQDRGTFGDTQYF; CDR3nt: TGCGCCAGCAGCCAGGATCGGGGCACGTTCGGAGATACGCAGTATTTT
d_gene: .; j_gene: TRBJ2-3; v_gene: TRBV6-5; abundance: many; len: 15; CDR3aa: CASKTRGASTDTQYF; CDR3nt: TGTGCCAGCAAGACCCGGGGGGCTAGCACAGATACGCAGTATTTT
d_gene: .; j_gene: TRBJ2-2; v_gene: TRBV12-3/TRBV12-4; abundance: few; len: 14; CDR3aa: CASIPGPNTGELFF; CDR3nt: TGTGCCAGCATTCCCGGACCGAACACCGGGGAGCTGTTTTTT
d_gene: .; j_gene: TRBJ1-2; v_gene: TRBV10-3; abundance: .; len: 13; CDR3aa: CAITPDRTYGYTF; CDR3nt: TGTGCCATCACCCCGGACAGAACCTATGGCTACACCTTC
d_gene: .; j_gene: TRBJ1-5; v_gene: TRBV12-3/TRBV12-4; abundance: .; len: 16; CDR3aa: CASSLIGSGLRQPQHF; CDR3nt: TGTGCCAGCAGTTTAATTGGATCTGGGTTGAGGCAGCCCCAGCATTTT
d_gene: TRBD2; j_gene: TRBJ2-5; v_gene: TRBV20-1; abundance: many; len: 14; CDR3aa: CSASLTSGSGTQYF; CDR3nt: TGCAGTGCTAGTCTGACTAGCGGGAGTGGGACCCAGTACTTC
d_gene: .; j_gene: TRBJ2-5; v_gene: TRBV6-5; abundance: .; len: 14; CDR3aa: CASPNEVGWETQYF; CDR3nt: TGTGCCAGCCCCAACGAGGTGGGTTGGGAGACCCAGTACTTC
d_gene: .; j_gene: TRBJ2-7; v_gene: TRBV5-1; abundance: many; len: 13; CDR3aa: CASSLTGVYEQYF; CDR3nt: TGCGCCAGCAGCTTGACGGGGGTATACGAGCAGTACTTC
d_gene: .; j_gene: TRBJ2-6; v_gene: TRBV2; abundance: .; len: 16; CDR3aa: CASWRIRWSGANVLTF; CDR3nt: TGTGCCTCTTGGAGGATTCGGTGGTCTGGGGCCAACGTCCTGACTTTC
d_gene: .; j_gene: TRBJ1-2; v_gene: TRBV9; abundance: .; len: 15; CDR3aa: CASGREDVGDYGYTF; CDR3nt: TGTGCCAGCGGGAGGGAGGACGTCGGGGACTATGGCTACACCTTC
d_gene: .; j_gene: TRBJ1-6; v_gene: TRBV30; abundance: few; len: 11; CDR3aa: CARSTAEPLHF; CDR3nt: TGTGCCCGGAGTACGGCGGAGCCCCTCCACTTT
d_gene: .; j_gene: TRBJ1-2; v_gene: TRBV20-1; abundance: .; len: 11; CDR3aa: CSARPRVGYTF; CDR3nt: TGCAGTGCTAGGCCACGGGTCGGCTACACCTTC
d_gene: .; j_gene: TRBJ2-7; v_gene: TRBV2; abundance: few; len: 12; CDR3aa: CASSTDYNEQYF; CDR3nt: TGTGCCAGCAGTACGGACTACAATGAGCAGTACTTC